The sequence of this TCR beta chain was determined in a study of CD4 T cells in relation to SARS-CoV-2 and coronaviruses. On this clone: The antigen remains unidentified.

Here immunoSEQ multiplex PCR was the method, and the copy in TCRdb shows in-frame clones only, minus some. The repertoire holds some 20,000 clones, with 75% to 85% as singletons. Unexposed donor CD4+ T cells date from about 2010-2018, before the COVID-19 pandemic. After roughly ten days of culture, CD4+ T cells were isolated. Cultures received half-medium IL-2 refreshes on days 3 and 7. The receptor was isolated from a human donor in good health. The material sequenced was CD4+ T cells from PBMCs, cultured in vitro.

CDR3 DNA sequence: TGTGCCAGCAGTGATTTAACAGGGGCCGGGGGGTGGGCCAACGTCCTGACTTTC. It encodes CASSDLTGAGGWANVLTF. The V and J genes are TRBV25-1 and TRBJ2-6, with D possibly called TRBD1 or TRBD2 (7 bases each). Germline CDR1 is MGHDK and CDR2 is SYGVNS. With 3 bases removed from V and 5 bases from J, the gap between germline ends came to 20 bases. The CDR3 has 18 amino acids. The complete variable domain, with remaining parts taken from reference TRBV25-1 and TRBJ2-6, reads EADIYQTPRYLVIGTGKKITLECSQTMGHDKMYWYQQDPGMELHLIHYSYGVNSTEKGDLSSESTVSRIRTEHFPLTLESARPSHTSQYLCASSDLTGAGGWANVLTFGAGSRLTVL.